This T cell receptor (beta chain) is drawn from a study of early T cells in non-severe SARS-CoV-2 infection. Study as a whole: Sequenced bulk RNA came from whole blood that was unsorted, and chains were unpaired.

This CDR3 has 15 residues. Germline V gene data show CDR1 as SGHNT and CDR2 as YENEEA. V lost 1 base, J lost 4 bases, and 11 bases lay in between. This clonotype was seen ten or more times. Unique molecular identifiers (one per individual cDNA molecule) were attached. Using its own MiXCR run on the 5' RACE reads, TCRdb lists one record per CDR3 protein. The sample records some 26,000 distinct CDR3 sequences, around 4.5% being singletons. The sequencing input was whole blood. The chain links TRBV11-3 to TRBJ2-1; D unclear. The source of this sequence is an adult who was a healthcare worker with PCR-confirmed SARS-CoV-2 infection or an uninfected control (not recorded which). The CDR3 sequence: CASSLGTDPYNEQFF. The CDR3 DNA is TGTGCCAGCAGCTTAGGGACCGATCCATACAATGAGCAGTTCTTC.